These 10 T cell receptor beta chains share one sample of origin, sequenced in a study of T cell responses to AZD1222 COVID-19 vaccine. Clones were sequenced by immunoSEQ multiplex PCR, and TCRdb holds only the in-frame ones, with some missing. Here the sample spans about 130,000 clones, around 87% being singletons. The source material was peripheral blood, sampled on day 0 of AZD1222 vaccination. The receptors derive from an adult in good health.

The chain uses TRBV27 and TRBJ2-7; D may be TRBD2 (5 bases). The CDR3 loop spans 15 amino acids. Trimming removed 6 bases at V and 2 bases at J, with 17 bases between. Germline CDR1 MNHEY, CDR2 SMNVEV (reference sequence). CDR3 coding DNA: TGTGCCAGCAGCCCGTCTCGGGGAACCACCTACGAGCAGTACTTC. It is translated as CASSPSRGTTYEQYF.

This clone showed up many times. The J gene is TRBJ2-3, the V gene TRBV9; perhaps D is TRBD1 or TRBD2 (6 bases each). CDR1 and CDR2 from the germline V gene are SGDLS and YYNGEE. V lost 4 bases and J lost 1, with 13 bases in between. This CDR3 has 15 amino acids. The CDR3 here is CASSHGGPGTDTQYF. The CDR3 bases are TGTGCCAGCAGCCATGGGGGGCCCGGCACAGATACGCAGTATTTT.

The sample holds one count of this clone. The chain combines TRBV29-1 with TRBJ2-3, with D uncertain. Germline V gene data show CDR1 as SQVTM and CDR2 as ANQGSEA. The CDR3 spans 13 residues. Trimming took 0 bases from V and 2 from J, leaving 6 bases between them. The CDR3 sequence: CSVEDANTDTQYF. For the CDR3, the DNA is TGCAGCGTTGAAGATGCCAACACAGATACGCAGTATTTT.

The V and J genes are TRBV5-5 and TRBJ2-7; D is perhaps TRBD1 or TRBD2 (5 bases each). Germline V CDR1 and CDR2: SGHKS, YYEKEE (reference sequence). V lost 0 bases and J lost 3, with 13 bases in between. CDR3 length: 15 amino acids. The CDR3 spells CASSLGGARGYEQYF. In nucleotides, the CDR3 is TGTGCCAGCAGCTTGGGGGGCGCCCGGGGCTACGAGCAGTACTTC.

The rearrangement links TRBV10-3 to TRBJ2-7; a weak D match, TRBD1 (5 bases). The CDR3 runs 14 residues. V was cut by 6 bases and J by 3 bases, with 15 bases left in between. Germline V gene sequence: CDR1 ENHRY, CDR2 SYGVKD. The chain's CDR3 is CAIRSPKGDYEQYF. CDR3 in DNA: TGTGCCATCAGATCCCCCAAAGGGGACTACGAGCAGTACTTC.

In nucleotides, the CDR3 is TGTGCCAGCAGCCCTAGCGGATCGATCTCCTACAATGAGCAGTTCTTC. It encodes CASSPSGSISYNEQFF. The chain is built from TRBV9 and TRBJ2-1; TRBD2 matches 7 bases. Germline V gene sequence: CDR1 SGDLS, CDR2 YYNGEE. The V segment lost 4 bases and the J segment 0 bases; nucleotides outside the gene matches: 7. The CDR3 has 16 residues.

DNA of the CDR3: TGTGCCAGCGAGAATATAGGGGGCTACACCTTC. It yields the protein CASENIGGYTF. This rearrangement joins TRBV9 to TRBJ1-2, with D uncertain. Per germline, CDR1 SGDLS and CDR2 YYNGEE. This CDR3 comprises 11 residues. V gave up 7 bases and J gave up 8 bases, with 12 bases separating them.

The chain links TRBV4-1 to TRBJ2-1, with a tentative D call TRBD1 (5 bases). The V end was cut by 0 bases, the J end by 4 bases, with 13 bases between. This CDR3 spans 16 amino acids. Germline V gene sequence: CDR1 MGHRA, CDR2 YSYEKL. The CDR3 nucleotides are TGCGCCAGCAGCCAAGATTGGGCAGGGATATACAATGAGCAGTTCTTC. This sequence encodes CASSQDWAGIYNEQFF.

This chain connects TRBV9 to TRBJ2-1; D is perhaps TRBD1 (6 bases). The CDR3 consists of 15 residues. Per the germline V gene, CDR1 is SGDLS and CDR2 is YYNGEE. V was cut by 0 bases and J by 7 bases, with 14 bases left in between. CDR3 in amino acids: CASSVAIQGWNEQFF. The CDR3 nucleotides read TGTGCCAGCAGCGTAGCCATACAGGGATGGAATGAGCAGTTCTTC.

The rearrangement joins TRBV9 to TRBJ2-1; D remains ambiguous. The germline V and J ends were trimmed by 3 bases and 5 bases, with 15 bases remaining between them. Per the germline V gene, CDR1 is SGDLS and CDR2 is YYNGEE. The CDR3 consists of 15 residues. For the CDR3, the DNA is TGTGCCAGCAGCGCCTCTCCAGGCAGCCACAATGAGCAGTTCTTC. It translates to CASSASPGSHNEQFF. Variable domain in full (rest from reference TRBV9 and TRBJ2-1): DSGVTQTPKHLITATGQRVTLRCSPRSGDLSVYWYQQSLDQGLQFLIQYYNGEERAKGNILERFSAQQFPDLHSELNLSSLELGDSALYFCASSASPGSHNEQFFGPGTRLTVL.